This T cell receptor (beta chain) was observed in a study of CD8 T cells in Susac syndrome. The CDR3 length is 21 residues. With 0 bases removed from V and 7 bases from J, the gap between germline ends came to 36 bases. Germline CDR1 and CDR2: DFQATT and SNEGSKA (reference sequence). In blood CD8+ and CD4+ T cells, TCR beta underwent sequencing. Relapsing-remitting disease, either stable or active, was present in the multiple sclerosis controls, who were treatment-naive patients. FACS was used to enrich TEMRA cells, whereas the CD8+ and CD4+ T cells were obtained by negative isolation. RNA totalling about 0.5 to 1 ug underwent reverse transcription with random hexamers. TCRdb recomputed calls from the immunoSEQ multiplex PCR reads with MiXCR, one row per CDR3 protein. The table lists some 260,000 distinct CDR3 sequences, 70% to 90% of them singletons.

The sequenced sample was CD8+ T cells from PBMCs. The receptor was derived from a human donor with multiple sclerosis. The chain couples TRBV20-1 to TRBJ1-2, with D possibly being TRBD1 (5 bases). The CDR3 sequence: CSARETRTGSDNIRLTFGYTF. The CDR3 bases are TGCAGTGCTAGAGAGACCAGGACGGGGTCGGACAATATTAGGTTAACGTTTGGCTACACCTTC.